This T cell receptor (beta chain) was obtained from a study of T-cell reconstitution after alpha-beta-depleted transplantation in children. This clonotype was counted many times. This sample's TCRbeta library carried unique molecular identifier barcodes. TCRdb analysed the PCR reads with MiXCR anew, one entry per CDR3 protein. This sample has tens of thousands of distinct CDR3 sequences, with 5.5% to 7.5% found just once. The sequence was collected from a human donor who donated a stem cell graft to a child with acute lymphoblastic leukemia. The sequences come from PBMCs from the stem cell graft donor, collected from the stem cell graft.

This chain's CDR3 is CASRADRVSPLHF. The CDR3, as DNA: TGTGCCAGCAGGGCGGACAGGGTGAGCCCCCTCCACTTT. The chain joins TRBV12-3 or TRBV12-4 to TRBJ1-6; 8 positions agree with TRBD1. With V trimmed by 6 bases and J by 13 bases, 8 bases remained unmatched. The CDR3 is 13 residues long.